This TCR beta chain is drawn from a study of graft-versus-host responses after intestinal transplantation. Study details: All recipients were given anti-thymocyte globulin induction, and tacrolimus and steroids were then administered for about three years. The study, taken as a whole, reports: GvH clones turned up in recipient marrow; some had shown up first in ileum or blood. Graft-versus-host to host-versus-graft clonal ratios in allografts were high in patients with graft-donor T cell macrochimerism.

Details on this clone: The antigen remains unidentified.

Processing was applied to graft tissue in order to liberate intraepithelial and lamina propria lymphocytes. The germline V gene encodes CDR1 MGHRA and CDR2 YSYEKL. The J segment lost 5 bases and the V segment lost 4 bases, leaving 7 bases of the junction unmatched. The CDR3 loop spans 14 amino acids. TCRdb keeps only in-frame clones here, not all; method: immunoSEQ multiplex PCR. The table lists about 15,000 clones, roughly three fifths of them singletons. The source material was ileum tissue, sampled 524 days after transplant. The V call is TRBV4-1, the J call TRBJ1-1, with 7 bases matching TRBD1. This clonotype originated in a human patient who received an intestinal transplant, so some T cells may come from the graft donor. CDR3 sequence (DNA): TGCGCCAGCAGCCCGGGACAGCGCGAGACTGAAGCTTTCTTT. Its protein product is CASSPGQRETEAFF.